This TCR beta chain was found in a study of cytomegalovirus exposure and HLA in healthy donors. Study results and limitations: An analysis that was carried out later associated about 17,000 TCR beta sequences with HLA alleles at 0.05 false discovery rate. It was shown in a later analysis that HLA-associated TCR beta chains were more clonally expanded than other, equally common chains.

Donors had nominal health at sampling but likely had unrecorded immune exposures. This clone was seen just once. The antigen is not known. The V gene's germline CDR1 is SQVTM and CDR2 ANQGSEA. This CDR3 has 10 residues. The germline V and J ends were trimmed by 1 base and 6 bases, with 3 bases remaining between them. Researchers ran the PCR with 60 Vbeta and 13 Jbeta primers. Data came from immunoSEQ multiplex PCR; TCRdb stores just in-frame clones and leaves some out. This sample has 140,000 to 150,000 clones, with approximately 84% found just once. The sequence came from a woman aged 60-70 years in good health and CMV-seropositive. V gene TRBV29-1 combines with J gene TRBJ1-1, with no clear D. The sequencing input was PBMCs. The CDR3 bases are TGCAGCGTTGAAGGAGCTGAAGCTTTCTTT. Amino acid sequence: CSVEGAEAFF.